This T cell receptor (beta chain) was sequenced for a study of T cell repertoires in cytomegalovirus infection. In the case of this clonotype: What it binds is not known.

Between the trimmed V and J ends, which lost 0 bases and 5 bases, there was a span of 19 bases. This CDR3 has 17 amino acids. Germline V CDR1 and CDR2: SGHVS, FQNEAQ. TCRdb redid the calling of the reads with MiXCR, one entry per CDR3 protein. The sample holds roughly 150,000 distinct CDR3 sequences, less than 25% seen once. This TCR was sampled from a human donor in good health (CMV status not recorded). Some clones in this sample may be carry-over from other donors' samples. The source material was CD8+ T cells from cultured PBMCs, sampled from culture after CMV antigen stimulation. The chain combines TRBV7-8 with TRBJ2-5; TRBD1 might be the D (7 bases). The CDR3 region has the DNA TGTGCCAGCAGCTTAGCTCCCCTCGGACAGGCGGGGGAGACCCAGTACTTC. Translating gives CASSLAPLGQAGETQYF.